This T cell receptor (beta chain) originates from a study of OX40 agonist ivuxolimab in advanced cancers. General observations from the study: Expanded clones were, on average, more numerous in CD8+ T cells than in CD4+. At doses 0.1 to 3.0 mg/kg, CD4+ and CD8+ clones expanded.

Sequenced by immunoSEQ multiplex PCR; TCRdb stores in-frame clones only, minus some. The table has around 90,000 clones, approximately 87% seen once; the top ten hold 4.5% to 5.5%. Comment on this clone: The antigen is undetermined.

Samples of blood were obtained at baseline, on cycle 4 day 1, and on cycle 7 day 1. This CDR3 contains 13 residues. V was trimmed by 0 bases and J by 5 bases, leaving 5 bases between them. From germline, CDR1 is SGHRS and CDR2 YFSETQ. J is TRBJ2-2 and V is TRBV5-1; D remains unclear. Specimen: CD4+ or CD8+ T cells sorted from blood, collected in a trial of the OX40 agonist ivuxolimab. The sequence was obtained from an adult with an advanced solid tumor such as melanoma, head and neck, liver or kidney cancer. The CDR3 sequence is CASSLGGTGELFF. The CDR3 DNA sequence: TGCGCCAGCAGCTTGGGGGGTACCGGGGAGCTGTTTTTT.